A single sample is the source of the 27 T cell receptor beta chains below, sequenced in a study of memory CD4+ T cells and cytomegalovirus serostatus. Single viable CD3+CD4+CD8-CD45RO+ cells were sorted as the memory CD4+ T cells. The method was immunoSEQ multiplex PCR; TCRdb's version includes in-frame clones alone and lacks a portion of them. This sample carries tens of thousands of clones, roughly 80% of them seen once, and the ten largest clones take 0.63%. The specimen was memory CD4+ T cells from blood. These receptor sequences come from an adult in good health and CMV-seronegative. Some clones in this sample may be carry-over from other donors' samples.

This rearrangement joins TRBV7-2 to TRBJ2-5; D perhaps matches TRBD2 (5 bases). The ends were cut back, 10 bases at V and 4 bases at J, with 16 bases in the middle. CDR3 length: 13 residues. Per the germline V gene, CDR1 is SGHTA and CDR2 is FQGNSA. CDR3 sequence: CATGPFSGETQYF. CDR3 nucleotides: TGTGCCACAGGACCATTCAGCGGAGAGACCCAGTACTTC.

This clone was seen once. The J gene is TRBJ2-3, the V gene TRBV11-2; tentatively, D is TRBD1 (5 bases). Germline CDR1 is SGHAT and CDR2 is FQNNGV. The CDR3 contains 17 residues. The germline V and J ends were trimmed by 2 bases and 5 bases, with 20 bases remaining between them. As DNA, the CDR3 is TGTGCCAGCAGCTTAAAGTCGCGTAGGCAGGGCAGAGATACGCAGTATTTT. It encodes CASSLKSRRQGRDTQYF.

V gene TRBV18 combines with J gene TRBJ2-1, with TRBD1 as a possible D gene (6 bases). V lost 3 bases to trimming and J lost 5 bases, with 14 bases between them. This CDR3 region has 15 residues. Germline CDR1 KGHSH, CDR2 LQKENI. CDR3 nucleotides: TGTGCCAGCTCACCCAATTCGTACAGGGACAATGAGCAGTTCTTC. As protein: CASSPNSYRDNEQFF.

The chain carries TRBV28 and TRBJ2-1; a possible D gene is TRBD2 (5 bases). Trimming removed 5 bases at V and 0 bases at J, with 14 bases between. Germline-derived CDR1 and CDR2 are MDHEN and SYDVKM. The CDR3 runs 16 residues. Here the CDR3 reads CASSPGGWSSYNEQFF. The CDR3 DNA sequence: TGTGCCAGCAGTCCAGGCGGGTGGAGCTCCTACAATGAGCAGTTCTTC.

V gene TRBV7-2 combines with J gene TRBJ2-7; D is ambiguous. The ends were cut back, 5 bases at V and 2 bases at J, with 19 bases in the middle. This CDR3 is 16 amino acids long. Germline V lookup: CDR1 SGHTA, CDR2 FQGNSA. CDR3 sequence reads: CASSQGPRAPPYEQYF. The CDR3 DNA is TGTGCCAGCAGCCAAGGGCCTCGCGCCCCCCCCTACGAGCAGTACTTC.

This chain joins TRBV7-2 and TRBJ2-3, with TRBD1 identical over 7 bases. The CDR3 length is 14 residues. The ends lost 7 bases at V and 4 bases at J; junction bases unmatched: 8. In germline, CDR1 is SGHTA, CDR2 FQGNSA. CDR3 sequence reads: CASTPGTVADTQYF. CDR3 DNA: TGTGCCAGCACCCCCGGGACAGTTGCAGATACGCAGTATTTT.

The CDR3 region has the DNA TGCGCCAGCAGCCAAGATCTAGCGGGGGGTAACACAGATACGCAGTATTTT. Translation gives CASSQDLAGGNTDTQYF. This chain uses TRBV4-3 with TRBJ2-3; 11 bases fit TRBD2. The CDR3 runs 17 residues. The ends lost 0 bases at V and 2 bases at J; junction bases unmatched: 4. Per the germline V gene, CDR1 is LGHNA and CDR2 is YSLEER.

The chain recombines TRBV9 with TRBJ1-2; D unresolved. The V gene's germline CDR1 is SGDLS and CDR2 YYNGEE. The CDR3 runs to 15 residues. V was shortened by 0 bases and J by 2 bases, with 11 bases between the two germline ends. The CDR3 protein is CASSVVPDGNYGYTF. CDR3 in DNA: TGTGCCAGCAGCGTAGTCCCGGACGGCAACTATGGCTACACCTTC.

The chain links TRBV7-2 to TRBJ2-1, with TRBD2 matching over 10 bases. The germline gives CDR1 SGHTA, CDR2 FQGNSA. The CDR3 is 15 amino acids. With V trimmed by 6 bases and J by 0 bases, 2 bases remained unmatched. The CDR3 sequence: CASRSSGGSYNEQFF. CDR3 sequence (DNA): TGTGCCAGCAGATCTAGCGGGGGCTCCTACAATGAGCAGTTCTTC. Together with reference TRBV7-2 and TRBJ2-1, the CDR3 gives the full variable domain: GAGVSQSPSNKVTEKGKDVELRCDPISGHTALYWYRQSLGQGLEFLIYFQGNSAPDKSGLPSDRFSAERTGGSVSTLTIQRTQQEDSAVYLCASRSSGGSYNEQFFGPGTRLTVL.

This clone came up a few times. The chain combines TRBV27 with TRBJ1-6; D ambiguous. CDR3 length: 12 amino acids. Germline CDR1 reads MNHEY; CDR2 reads SMNVEV (reference sequence). Trimming cost V 5 bases and J 7 bases, with 6 bases left between them. The CDR3 region has the DNA TGTGCCAGCAGTACGATCAATTCACCCCTCCACTTT. It codes for CASSTINSPLHF.

The genes are TRBV6-1 and TRBJ2-5; D gene uncertain. Germline lookup yields CDR1 MNHNS and CDR2 SASEGT. The CDR3 length is 14 residues. The V end lost 1 base, the J end lost 2 bases, and 8 bases lay between the germline ends. The CDR3 DNA reads TGTGCCAGCAGTGAAGGCTACGAACAAGAGACCCAGTACTTC. It specifies CASSEGYEQETQYF.

The rearrangement joins TRBV5-6 to TRBJ1-1; 10 positions agree with TRBD1. Looked up from germline, CDR1 is SGHDT and CDR2 is YYEEEE. The CDR3 spans 14 residues. The J segment lost 4 bases and the V segment lost 1 base, leaving 1 base of the junction unmatched. CDR3 nucleotide sequence: TGTGCCAGCAGCTTGTGGACAGGGGGCACTGAAGCTTTCTTT. As protein: CASSLWTGGTEAFF.

This rearrangement joins TRBV30 to TRBJ1-2, with 8 nucleotides matching TRBD1. V was clipped by 1 base and J by 5 bases; unmatched bases: 9. Germline CDR1 is GTSNPN and CDR2 is SVGIG (reference sequence). This CDR3 is 15 amino acids long. The CDR3 DNA is TGTGCCTGGAGTGCAACCCGACAGGGGTCGTATGGCTACACCTTC. It is translated as CAWSATRQGSYGYTF.

The chain recombines TRBV6-5 with TRBJ1-5, with D uncertain. The CDR3 is 15 amino acids. CDR1 and CDR2 from the germline V gene are MNHEY and SVGAGI. The germline V and J ends were trimmed by 0 bases and 5 bases, with 11 bases remaining between them. The chain's CDR3 is CASSYSNTADQPQHF. The CDR3, as DNA: TGTGCCAGCAGTTACTCGAACACGGCTGATCAGCCCCAGCATTTT.

The chain couples TRBV7-2 to TRBJ2-3; 7 nucleotides match TRBD2. The germline V gene encodes CDR1 SGHTA and CDR2 FQGNSA. The CDR3 length is 15 residues. The V gene end was trimmed by 4 bases and the J gene end by 5 bases; junction bases not matched to a gene: 9. As DNA, the CDR3 is TGTGCCAGCAGCTGGAGCGGGGACCCGAAAGATACGCAGTATTTT. Its protein product is CASSWSGDPKDTQYF.

J is TRBJ2-1 and V is TRBV29-1; D uncertain. Germline V gene data show CDR1 as SQVTM and CDR2 as ANQGSEA. The length of the CDR3 is 15 residues. The V end was cut by 2 bases, the J end by 5 bases, with 16 bases between. Written as DNA, the CDR3 is TGCAGCGTTGAACCCCATTTCTCCCTAAACAATGAGCAGTTCTTC. Its translation: CSVEPHFSLNNEQFF.

The CDR3: CASSPPSGGGNSPLHF. In DNA, the CDR3 is TGTGCCAGCTCACCACCCAGTGGAGGGGGCAATTCACCCCTCCACTTT. The chain carries TRBV18 and TRBJ1-6; 7 nucleotides line up with TRBD1. The V segment lost 0 bases and the J segment 7 bases; nucleotides outside the gene matches: 6. This CDR3 comprises 16 residues. Germline V gives CDR1 KGHSH, CDR2 LQKENI.

The rearrangement links TRBV27 to TRBJ1-4; TRBD1 is a possible D gene (5 bases). The CDR3 is 17 residues long. Trimming took 1 base from V and 0 from J, leaving 12 bases between them. CDR1 MNHEY and CDR2 SMNVEV come from the germline V gene (reference sequence). CDR3 bases: TGTGCCAGCAGTTTATGGGTAGGGACCGCAACTAATGAAAAACTGTTTTTT. Its translation: CASSLWVGTATNEKLFF. Drawing the rest from reference TRBV27 and TRBJ1-4, the complete variable domain is EAQVTQNPRYLITVTGKKLTVTCSQNMNHEYMSWYRQDPGLGLRQIYYSMNVEVTDKGDVPEGYKVSRKEKRNFPLILESPSPNQTSLYFCASSLWVGTATNEKLFFGSGTQLSVL.

The chain joins TRBV4-3 to TRBJ2-1; the D is unclear. Between the trimmed V and J ends, which lost 4 bases and 1 base, there was a span of 14 bases. Germline V gene data show CDR1 as LGHNA and CDR2 as YSLEER. The CDR3 is 16 amino acids. The CDR3 sequence is CASSLNPGSSYNEQFF. The CDR3 DNA is TGCGCCAGCAGCCTAAATCCAGGATCTTCCTACAATGAGCAGTTCTTC.

The chain recombines TRBV13 with TRBJ2-3; 9 bases line up with TRBD2. This CDR3 contains 15 residues. CDR1 PRHDT and CDR2 FYEKMQ come from the germline V gene (reference sequence). The ends lost 5 bases at V and 2 bases at J; junction bases unmatched: 5. The CDR3 DNA sequence: TGTGCCAGCAGCGGGGGACTAGCTTACACAGATACGCAGTATTTT. Its protein product is CASSGGLAYTDTQYF.

The V and J genes are TRBV6-1 and TRBJ2-3, with TRBD2 as a possible D gene (5 bases). Germline loops: CDR1 MNHNS, CDR2 SASEGT. V was trimmed by 7 bases and J by 5 bases, leaving 16 bases between them. The CDR3 totals 14 residues. The CDR3 DNA follows: TGTGCCAGCAACCGGACTCCGGCCCAAGATACGCAGTATTTT. This translates into CASNRTPAQDTQYF.

This clone occurred once. V usage is TRBV21-1 and J usage is TRBJ1-1. TRBV21-1 counts as a pseudogene. The CDR3 runs 14 residues. The CDR3 DNA is TGTGCCAGCAGCAAAGCAAAGGGGAACACTGAAGCTTTCTTT. Translating it yields CASSKAKGNTEAFF.

V is TRBV9 and J is TRBJ2-2, with unresolved D. The V and J ends lost 4 bases and 2 bases respectively, with 12 bases between them. CDR3 length: 15 amino acids. In germline, CDR1 is SGDLS, CDR2 YYNGEE. The CDR3 protein is CASSRLLLNTGELFF. CDR3 in DNA: TGTGCCAGCAGCCGTCTCCTACTTAACACCGGGGAGCTGTTTTTT. The whole variable domain, remainder taken from reference TRBV9 and TRBJ2-2, is DSGVTQTPKHLITATGQRVTLRCSPRSGDLSVYWYQQSLDQGLQFLIQYYNGEERAKGNILERFSAQQFPDLHSELNLSSLELGDSALYFCASSRLLLNTGELFFGEGSRLTVL.

This chain joins TRBV25-1 and TRBJ2-7; D gene ambiguous. The CDR3 loop spans 14 amino acids. Trimming removed 6 bases from V and 2 bases from J, with 14 bases in between. Germline V lookup: CDR1 MGHDK, CDR2 SYGVNS. CDR3 DNA sequence: TGTGCCAGCAGCAACGAGGCAGGAGCCTACGAGCAGTACTTC. It yields the protein CASSNEAGAYEQYF.

V is TRBV14 and J is TRBJ1-1; D uncertain. Germline V lookup: CDR1 SGHDN, CDR2 FVKESK. This CDR3 is 15 amino acids long. The germline V and J ends were trimmed by 1 base and 10 bases, with 19 bases remaining between them. DNA for the CDR3: TGTGCCAGCAGCCAAGGTATCCAGGCTGTGGTTGGAGCTTTCTTT. This translates into CASSQGIQAVVGAFF.

This chain uses TRBV5-3 with TRBJ2-1; tentative D call: TRBD1 (7 bases). TRBV5-3 is identified as an open reading frame with a role that is uncertain. With 1 base removed from V and 4 bases from J, the gap between germline ends came to 15 bases. The CDR3 is made up of 16 amino acids. Here the CDR3 DNA reads TGTGCCAGAAGCTTGCCTGAGGAGGGGGCGTACAATGAGCAGTTCTTC. Protein sequence: CARSLPEEGAYNEQFF.

The V and J genes are TRBV18 and TRBJ2-7, with 11 bases that match TRBD2. Germline V gene lookup returns CDR1 KGHSH and CDR2 LQKENI. V shed 2 bases and J 5 bases; nucleotides not matched to a gene: 5. There are 15 residues in the CDR3. The CDR3 coding sequence is TGTGCCAGCTCACCAATAGCGGGGGGGCGGCACGAGCAGTACTTC. This encodes CASSPIAGGRHEQYF. Full variable domain (missing parts from reference TRBV18 and TRBJ2-7): NAGVMQNPRHLVRRRGQEARLRCSPMKGHSHVYWYRQLPEEGLKFMVYLQKENIIDESGMPKERFSAEFPKEGPSILRIQQVVRGDSAAYFCASSPIAGGRHEQYFGPGTRLTVT.